Listed below are T cell receptor beta chains from one sample, sequenced in a study of T cells in Graves' hyperthyroidism and ophthalmopathy. One entry per CDR3 protein results from TCRdb running MiXCR on the multiplex PCR reads. The table has hundreds of thousands of distinct CDR3 sequences, just under 20% seen once; the top ten hold about half. What was sequenced was blood. The receptor set was obtained from a man aged 40-55 years with Graves' ophthalmopathy. The CDR3 runs from the conserved cysteine through the conserved F or W. Size tells how often a clone was seen (once, few, many) or the class of an expanded clone, and some rows leave it out.

TRBV29-1,NA,CSVLDRQGGRAEAFF
TRBV28,NA,CASSLISRSSGSTIYF
TRBV5-1,NA,CASSLVQGLHGYTF
TRBV30,many,CAWKQGSQPQHF
TRBV5-1,NA,CASSLAPGLGLDEQYF
TRBV11-2,many,CASSGRGEQFF
TRBV6-1,NA,CASSPRPYEQYF
TRBV5-4,NA,CASTGASVTDTQYF
TRBV3-1,many,CASSPPQGARGYTF
TRBV28,many,CASLGRKNYGYTF
TRBV7-2,few,CASSLGDRGDTEAFF
TRBV6-2/TRBV6-3,NA,CASSYATGKGDTEAFF
TRBV24-1,few,CATSDFFQGGYTF
TRBV4-1,many,CASSPGQGPSYEQYF
TRBV10-2,NA,CASRWSTEAFF
TRBV24-1,few,CATSEESKGDTQYF
TRBV9,NA,CASTTRAGRQETQYF
TRBV27,few,CASSSGTSPHEQFF
TRBV10-1,few,CASSESGGSQFF
TRBV12-3/TRBV12-4,NA,CASKGTGGGTEAFF
TRBV6-1,NA,CASRVGGASAGYTF
TRBV20-1,NA,CGLPQGAIDEQYF
TRBV27,NA,CASSFQGLAGTPYEQYF
TRBV2,many,CASSDRVSYGYTF
TRBV18,many,CASSRIEEQFF
TRBV7-6,few,CASSYSGAGAYNEQFF
TRBV7-9,NA,CASSEAALPDDTQYF
TRBV20-1,NA,CSAIKPNYGYTF
TRBV20-1,NA,CSAPGLAGTNTGELFF
TRBV10-3,NA,CAIKSEKNTEAFF
TRBV5-1,NA,CASSSRTGGGNTIYF
TRBV5-1,many,CASSLNGGAEQYF
TRBV27,NA,CASSLSTGAREQFF
TRBV20-1,NA,CSARDYTAETPDTQYF
TRBV5-1,NA,CASSLGVTSGRANEQFF
TRBV7-6,many,CASSLITNEQFF
TRBV12-3/TRBV12-4,once,CASTSGLGGSPLHF
TRBV28,few,CASSSPQLETQYF
TRBV18,NA,CASSPPDGTPSSYNEQFF
TRBV6-2/TRBV6-3,few,CASSPHLAGANEQFF
TRBV27,many,CASRSSYEQYF
TRBV7-9,few,CASSLTRTGATNEKLFF
TRBV6-2/TRBV6-3,NA,CASSIRGENFEKLFF
TRBV30,NA,CALEVREGISYGYTF
TRBV6-1,few,CASRDRSYNEQFF